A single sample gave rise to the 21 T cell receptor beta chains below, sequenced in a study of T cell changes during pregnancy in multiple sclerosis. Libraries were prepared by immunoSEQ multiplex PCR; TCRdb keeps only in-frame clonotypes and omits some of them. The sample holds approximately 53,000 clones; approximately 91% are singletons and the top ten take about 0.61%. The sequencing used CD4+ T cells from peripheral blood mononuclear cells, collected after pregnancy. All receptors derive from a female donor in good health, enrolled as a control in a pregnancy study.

The DNA for the CDR3 is TGTGCCAGCGCCCATGGGACAAGTGGAAACACCATATATTTT. It is translated as CASAHGTSGNTIYF. The V gene is TRBV5-4, the J gene TRBJ1-3, with a possible D match to TRBD1 (6 bases). Germline CDR1 is SGHNT and CDR2 is YYREEE (reference sequence). The CDR3 spans 14 residues. V was clipped by 7 bases and J by 3 bases, with 14 bases between them.

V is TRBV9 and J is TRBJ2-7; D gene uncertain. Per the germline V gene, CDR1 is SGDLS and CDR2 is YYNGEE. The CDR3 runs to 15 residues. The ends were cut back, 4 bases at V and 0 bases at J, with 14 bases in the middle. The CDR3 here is CASSLWAESSYEQYF. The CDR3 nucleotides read TGTGCCAGCAGCCTCTGGGCCGAGAGCTCCTACGAGCAGTACTTC.

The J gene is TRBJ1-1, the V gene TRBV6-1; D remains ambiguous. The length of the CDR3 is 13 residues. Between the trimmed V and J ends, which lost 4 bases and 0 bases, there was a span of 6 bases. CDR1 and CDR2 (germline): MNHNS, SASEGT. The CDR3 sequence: CASSARLNTEAFF. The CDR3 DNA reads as TGTGCCAGCAGTGCCAGATTGAACACTGAAGCTTTCTTT.

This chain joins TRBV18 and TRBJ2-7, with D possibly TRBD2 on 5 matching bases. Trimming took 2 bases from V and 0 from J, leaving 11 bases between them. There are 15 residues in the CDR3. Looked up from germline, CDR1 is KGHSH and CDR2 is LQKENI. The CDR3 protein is CASSPYGRSSYEQYF. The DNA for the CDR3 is TGTGCCAGCTCACCATATGGGAGAAGCTCCTACGAGCAGTACTTC.

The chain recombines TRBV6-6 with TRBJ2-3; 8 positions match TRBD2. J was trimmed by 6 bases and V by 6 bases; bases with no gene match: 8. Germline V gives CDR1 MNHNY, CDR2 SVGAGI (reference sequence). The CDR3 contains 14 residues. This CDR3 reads CASRFGGASDTQYF. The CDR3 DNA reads TGTGCCAGCAGGTTCGGGGGGGCCTCCGATACGCAGTATTTT.

CDR3 DNA: TGTGCCAGCAGCTTAGAACCGGGACTAGCGGAGCAGTTCTTC. Translating it yields CASSLEPGLAEQFF. The chain has TRBV11-2 and TRBJ2-1; 10 bases are shared with TRBD2. CDR1 is SGHAT, CDR2 FQNNGV, per germline. This CDR3 is built from 14 residues. With 0 bases clipped from V and 10 bases from J, the junction kept 3 bases outside the gene matches.

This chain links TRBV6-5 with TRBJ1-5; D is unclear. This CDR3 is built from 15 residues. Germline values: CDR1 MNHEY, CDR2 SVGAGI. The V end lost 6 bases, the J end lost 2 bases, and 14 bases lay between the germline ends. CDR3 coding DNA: TGTGCCAGCAGCCGACGGGGTAATGGCAATCAGCCCCAGCATTTT. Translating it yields CASSRRGNGNQPQHF.

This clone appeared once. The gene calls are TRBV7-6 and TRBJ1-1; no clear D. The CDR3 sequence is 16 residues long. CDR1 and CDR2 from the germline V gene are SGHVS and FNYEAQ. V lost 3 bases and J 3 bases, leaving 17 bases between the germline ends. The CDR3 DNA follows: TGTGCCAGCAGCTTTGTTTGGGAGTTGTTGGACACTGAAGCTTTCTTT. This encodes CASSFVWELLDTEAFF.

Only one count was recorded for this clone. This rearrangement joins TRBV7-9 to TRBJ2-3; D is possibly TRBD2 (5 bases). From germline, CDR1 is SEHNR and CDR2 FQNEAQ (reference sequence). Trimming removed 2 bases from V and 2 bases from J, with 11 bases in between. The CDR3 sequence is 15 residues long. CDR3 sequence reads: CASSLQSGPTDTQYF. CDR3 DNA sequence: TGTGCCAGCAGCTTACAAAGCGGCCCCACAGATACGCAGTATTTT.

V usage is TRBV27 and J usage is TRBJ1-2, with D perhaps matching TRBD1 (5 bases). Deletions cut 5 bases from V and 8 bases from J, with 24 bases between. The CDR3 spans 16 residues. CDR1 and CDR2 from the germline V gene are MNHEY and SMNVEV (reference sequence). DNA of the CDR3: TGTGCCAGCAGTCGCCTGGGGGGGGGTGGTATTATAGGCTACACCTTC. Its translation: CASSRLGGGGIIGYTF.

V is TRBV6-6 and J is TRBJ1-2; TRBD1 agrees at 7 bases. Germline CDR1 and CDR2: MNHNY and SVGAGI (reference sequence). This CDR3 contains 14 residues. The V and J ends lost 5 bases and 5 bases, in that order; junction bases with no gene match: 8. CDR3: CASSTSQGKYGYTF. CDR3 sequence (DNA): TGTGCCAGCAGTACATCACAGGGGAAATATGGCTACACCTTC.

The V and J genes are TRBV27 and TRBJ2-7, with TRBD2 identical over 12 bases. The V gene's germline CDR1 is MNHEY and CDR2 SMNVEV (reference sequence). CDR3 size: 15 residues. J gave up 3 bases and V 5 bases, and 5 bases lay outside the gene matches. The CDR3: CASSTRTSGNYEQYF. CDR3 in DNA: TGTGCCAGCAGTACGAGGACTAGCGGGAACTACGAGCAGTACTTC.

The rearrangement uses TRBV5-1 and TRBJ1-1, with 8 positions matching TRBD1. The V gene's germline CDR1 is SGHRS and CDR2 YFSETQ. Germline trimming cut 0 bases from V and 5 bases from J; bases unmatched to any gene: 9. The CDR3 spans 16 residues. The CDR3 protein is CASSLETGVGNTEAFF. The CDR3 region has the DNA TGCGCCAGCAGCTTGGAGACAGGGGTAGGGAATACTGAAGCTTTCTTT.

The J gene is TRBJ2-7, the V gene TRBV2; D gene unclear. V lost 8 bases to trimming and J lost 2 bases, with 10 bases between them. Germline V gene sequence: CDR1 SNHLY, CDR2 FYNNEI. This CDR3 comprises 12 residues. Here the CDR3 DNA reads TGTGCCAGCCATAGGCTAGCCTACGAGCAGTACTTC. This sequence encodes CASHRLAYEQYF.

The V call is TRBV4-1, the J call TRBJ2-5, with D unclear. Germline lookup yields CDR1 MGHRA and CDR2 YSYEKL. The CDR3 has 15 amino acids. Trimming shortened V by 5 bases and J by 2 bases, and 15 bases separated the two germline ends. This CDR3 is CASSSITKPQETQYF. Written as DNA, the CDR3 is TGCGCCAGCAGCTCCATCACTAAGCCGCAAGAGACCCAGTACTTC.

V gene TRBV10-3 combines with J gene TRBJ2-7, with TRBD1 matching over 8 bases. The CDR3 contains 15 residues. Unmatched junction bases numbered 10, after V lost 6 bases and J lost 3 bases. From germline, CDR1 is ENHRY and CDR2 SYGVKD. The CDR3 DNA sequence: TGTGCCATCAGCGACCCCGGGACAGGTCACTACGAGCAGTACTTC. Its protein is CAISDPGTGHYEQYF.

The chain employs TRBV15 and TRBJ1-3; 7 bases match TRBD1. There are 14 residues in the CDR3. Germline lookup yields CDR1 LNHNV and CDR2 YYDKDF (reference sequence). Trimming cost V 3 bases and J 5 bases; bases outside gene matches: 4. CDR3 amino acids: CATSRGDSRNTIYF. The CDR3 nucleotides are TGTGCCACCAGCAGGGGGGACAGCAGAAACACCATATATTTT.

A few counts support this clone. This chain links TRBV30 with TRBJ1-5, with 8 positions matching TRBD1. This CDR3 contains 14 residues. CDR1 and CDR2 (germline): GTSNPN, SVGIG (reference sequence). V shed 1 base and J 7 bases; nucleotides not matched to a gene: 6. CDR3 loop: CAWSGHRGVQPQHF. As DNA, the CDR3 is TGTGCCTGGAGTGGCCACAGGGGGGTGCAGCCCCAGCATTTT.

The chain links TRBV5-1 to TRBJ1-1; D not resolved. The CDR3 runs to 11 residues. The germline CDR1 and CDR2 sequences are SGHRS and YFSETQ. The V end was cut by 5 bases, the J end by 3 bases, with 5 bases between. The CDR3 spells CASREYTEAFF. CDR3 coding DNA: TGCGCCAGCAGGGAGTACACTGAAGCTTTCTTT.

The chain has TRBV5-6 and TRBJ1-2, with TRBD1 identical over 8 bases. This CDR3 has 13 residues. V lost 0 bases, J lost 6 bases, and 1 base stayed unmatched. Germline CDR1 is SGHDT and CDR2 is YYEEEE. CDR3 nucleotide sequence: TGTGCCAGCAGCTTGGCAGGGGGCGATGGCTACACCTTC. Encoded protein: CASSLAGGDGYTF.

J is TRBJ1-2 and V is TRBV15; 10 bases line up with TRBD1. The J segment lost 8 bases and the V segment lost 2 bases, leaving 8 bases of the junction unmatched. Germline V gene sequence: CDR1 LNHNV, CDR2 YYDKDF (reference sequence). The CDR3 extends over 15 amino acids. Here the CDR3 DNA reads TGTGCCACCAGCAGACCCGGGACAGGGGTAGGGGGCTACACCTTC. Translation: CATSRPGTGVGGYTF.